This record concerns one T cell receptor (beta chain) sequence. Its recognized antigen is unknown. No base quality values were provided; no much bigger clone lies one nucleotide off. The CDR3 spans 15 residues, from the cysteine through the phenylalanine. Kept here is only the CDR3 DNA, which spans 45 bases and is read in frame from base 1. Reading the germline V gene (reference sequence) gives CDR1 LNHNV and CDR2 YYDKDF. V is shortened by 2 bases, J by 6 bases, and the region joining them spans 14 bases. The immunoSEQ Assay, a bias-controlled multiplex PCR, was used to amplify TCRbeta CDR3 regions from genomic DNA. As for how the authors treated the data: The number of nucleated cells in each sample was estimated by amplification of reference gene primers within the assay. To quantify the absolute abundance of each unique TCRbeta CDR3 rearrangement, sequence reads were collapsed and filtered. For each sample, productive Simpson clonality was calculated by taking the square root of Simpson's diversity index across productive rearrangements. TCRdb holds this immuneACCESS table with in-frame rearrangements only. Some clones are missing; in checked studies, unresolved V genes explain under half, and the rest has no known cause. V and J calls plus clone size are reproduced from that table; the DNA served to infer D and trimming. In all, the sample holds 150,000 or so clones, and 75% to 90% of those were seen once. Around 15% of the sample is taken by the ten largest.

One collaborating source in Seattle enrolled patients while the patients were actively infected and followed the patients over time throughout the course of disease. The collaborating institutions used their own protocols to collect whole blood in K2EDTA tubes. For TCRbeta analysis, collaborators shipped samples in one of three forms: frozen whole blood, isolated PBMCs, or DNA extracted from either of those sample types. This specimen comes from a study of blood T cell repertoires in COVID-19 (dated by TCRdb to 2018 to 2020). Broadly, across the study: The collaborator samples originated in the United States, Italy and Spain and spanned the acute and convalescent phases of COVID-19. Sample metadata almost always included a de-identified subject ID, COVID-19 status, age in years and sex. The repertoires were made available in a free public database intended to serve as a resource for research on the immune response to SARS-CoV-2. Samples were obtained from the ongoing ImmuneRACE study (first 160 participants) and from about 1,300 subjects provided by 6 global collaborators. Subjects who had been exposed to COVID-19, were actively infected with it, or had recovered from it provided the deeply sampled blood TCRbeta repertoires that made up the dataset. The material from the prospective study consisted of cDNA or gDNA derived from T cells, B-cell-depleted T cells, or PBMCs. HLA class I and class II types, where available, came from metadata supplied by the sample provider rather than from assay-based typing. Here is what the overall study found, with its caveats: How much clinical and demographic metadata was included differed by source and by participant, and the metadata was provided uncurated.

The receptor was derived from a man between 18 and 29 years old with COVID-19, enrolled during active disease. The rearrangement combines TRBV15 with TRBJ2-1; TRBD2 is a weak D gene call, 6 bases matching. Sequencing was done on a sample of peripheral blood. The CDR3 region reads CATSRSPGRFNEQFF. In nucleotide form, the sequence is TGTGCCACCAGCAGATCCCCCGGGAGATTCAATGAGCAGTTCTTC. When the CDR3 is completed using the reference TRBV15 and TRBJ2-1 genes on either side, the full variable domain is DAMVIQNPRYQVTQFGKPVTLSCSQTLNHNVMYWYQQKSSQAPKLLFHYYDKDFNNEADTPDNFQSRRPNTSFCFLDIRSPGLGDTAMYLCATSRSPGRFNEQFFGPGTRLTVL.